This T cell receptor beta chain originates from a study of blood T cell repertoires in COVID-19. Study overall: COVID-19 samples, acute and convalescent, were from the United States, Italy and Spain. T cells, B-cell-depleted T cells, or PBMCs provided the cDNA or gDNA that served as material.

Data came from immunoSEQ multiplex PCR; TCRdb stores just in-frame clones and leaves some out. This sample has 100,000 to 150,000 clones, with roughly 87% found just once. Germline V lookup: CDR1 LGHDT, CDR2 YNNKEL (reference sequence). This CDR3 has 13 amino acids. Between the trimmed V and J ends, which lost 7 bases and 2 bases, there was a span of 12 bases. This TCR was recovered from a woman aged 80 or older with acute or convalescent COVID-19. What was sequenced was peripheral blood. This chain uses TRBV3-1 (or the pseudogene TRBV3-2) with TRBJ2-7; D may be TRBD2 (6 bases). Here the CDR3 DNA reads TGTGCCAGCACGGCGGGGCTTACCTACGAGCAGTACTTC. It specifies CASTAGLTYEQYF.